The 25 T cell receptor beta chains listed next were all sequenced from one sample in a study of blood T cell repertoires in COVID-19. This table comes from immunoSEQ multiplex PCR, and its TCRdb copy is limited to in-frame clones, with some not included. The sample shows 240,000 or so clones, approximately 86% of them seen only once. The sequenced material came from peripheral blood. Receptor source: a young woman with acute or convalescent COVID-19.

The chain combines TRBV3-1 (or the pseudogene TRBV3-2) with TRBJ2-3; D is possibly TRBD1 (5 bases). The germline CDR1 and CDR2 sequences are LGHDT and YNNKEL (reference sequence). Between the trimmed V and J ends, which lost 5 bases and 6 bases, there was a span of 15 bases. This CDR3 has 14 amino acids. The CDR3, as DNA: TGTGCCAGCAGCTCACACCAGGGTACCGATACGCAGTATTTT. Its protein is CASSSHQGTDTQYF.

The genes are TRBV24-1 and TRBJ2-1; 9 bases are shared with TRBD2. CDR3 size: 23 residues. Losses at the gene ends were 3 bases for V and 8 bases for J; bases not matched to a gene: 31. CDR1 and CDR2 from the germline V gene are KGHDR and SFDVKD. The CDR3 is CATSDPDPPGQPEEIAGVDEQFF. The CDR3 DNA sequence: TGTGCCACCAGTGATCCTGACCCCCCAGGACAGCCGGAGGAGATAGCGGGAGTAGATGAGCAGTTCTTC.

In the case of this clone: A read error may account for a junction end that differs from germline. This chain uses TRBV15 with TRBJ2-4, with TRBD2 matching over 8 bases. This CDR3 spans 16 amino acids. CDR1 is LNHNV and CDR2 is YYDKDF in the germline V gene (reference sequence). CDR3 amino acids: CATSRGGREARNIQYF. CDR3 in DNA: TGTGCCACCAGCAGAGGGGGGCGGGAGGCCAGAAACATTCAGTACTTC.

In its sample, this clone was seen a few times. The V call is TRBV7-9, the J call TRBJ2-5, with 7 nucleotides matching TRBD1. This CDR3 is 14 amino acids long. The ends lost 5 bases at V and 5 bases at J; junction bases unmatched: 8. Germline CDR1 is SEHNR and CDR2 is FQNEAQ (reference sequence). CDR3: CASSRNRGWETQYF. In nucleotides, the CDR3 is TGTGCCAGCAGCCGGAACAGGGGCTGGGAGACCCAGTACTTC.

J is TRBJ2-3 and V is TRBV7-6; TRBD2 might be the D (6 bases). V lost 1 base to trimming and J lost 4 bases, with 12 bases between them. CDR3 length: 15 residues. From germline, CDR1 is SGHVS and CDR2 FNYEAQ. CDR3 nucleotides: TGTGCCAGCAGCTTAGGTTCTAGCGCCTCAGATACGCAGTATTTT. This codes for CASSLGSSASDTQYF.

V is TRBV4-3 and J is TRBJ2-6; 9 bases align to TRBD1. The V and J ends lost 1 base and 3 bases, in that order; junction bases with no gene match: 10. The CDR3 covers 19 residues. The germline V gene has CDR1 LGHNA and CDR2 YSLEER. The CDR3 DNA sequence: TGCGCCAGCAGCCAAGGACGAGGACAGGGGAACTTTGGGGCCAACGTCCTGACTTTC. Its translation is CASSQGRGQGNFGANVLTF.

The count of this clone is one. The chain combines TRBV11-2 with TRBJ2-1; a possible D gene is TRBD2 (5 bases). This CDR3 comprises 16 residues. Germline-derived CDR1 and CDR2 are SGHAT and FQNNGV. Trimming left V 3 bases short and J 5 bases short, with 17 bases between. Written as DNA, the CDR3 is TGTGCCAGCAGCTTTATAACCTCGGGAAGACACAATGAGCAGTTCTTC. It is translated as CASSFITSGRHNEQFF.

This clone came up a few times. The chain couples TRBV3-1 (or the pseudogene TRBV3-2) to TRBJ2-1; the match to TRBD2 covers 15 bases. The germline CDR1 and CDR2 sequences are LGHDT and YNNKEL (reference sequence). The junction had 5 bases not matched to a gene; V was cut back by 2 bases and J by 15 bases. CDR3 length: 14 residues. The CDR3 DNA reads as TGTGCCAGCAGCCAACGGACTAGCGGGAGGGTTGTGTTCTTC. It is translated as CASSQRTSGRVVFF.

This sequence joins TRBV11-3 and TRBJ2-1, with 11 bases matching TRBD2. Germline CDR1 SGHNT, CDR2 YENEEA. The CDR3 contains 17 residues. With V trimmed by 1 base and J by 9 bases, 11 bases remained unmatched. The CDR3 spells CASSLVRLAGRWSEQFF. For the CDR3, the DNA is TGTGCCAGCAGCTTAGTTCGACTAGCGGGACGGTGGAGTGAGCAGTTCTTC.

The V and J genes are TRBV25-1 and TRBJ1-6, with D uncertain. Germline assignment: CDR1 MGHDK and CDR2 SYGVNS. CDR3 length equals 16 residues. Trimming pared 5 bases from V and 5 bases from J, leaving 16 bases between. The CDR3 sequence: CASSPPREPNNSPLHF. For the CDR3, the DNA is TGTGCCAGCAGTCCACCCCGGGAGCCAAATAATTCACCCCTCCACTTT.

This clone has a handful of counts. The rearrangement uses TRBV6-2 or TRBV6-3 and TRBJ2-2; a possible D gene is TRBD1 (6 bases). The V gene's germline CDR1 is MNHEY and CDR2 SVGEGT. The length of the CDR3 is 15 residues. Trimming removed 5 bases at V and 4 bases at J, with 14 bases between. The CDR3 loop reads CASSKQGRGTGELFF. CDR3 in DNA: TGTGCCAGCAGTAAACAGGGCAGGGGCACCGGGGAGCTGTTTTTT.

This clone was observed a handful of times. The CDR3, as DNA: TGTGCCAGCAGCTTGGTACCTAGCCTGGGATACGAGCAGTACTTC. The encoded protein is CASSLVPSLGYEQYF. This chain joins TRBV5-6 and TRBJ2-7; weak D call: TRBD2 (5 bases). Germline CDR1 is SGHDT and CDR2 is YYEEEE. The length of the CDR3 is 15 residues. Trimming shortened V by 0 bases and J by 4 bases, and 14 bases separated the two germline ends. The full variable domain, completed using reference TRBV5-6 and TRBJ2-7, is DAGVTQSPTHLIKTRGQQVTLRCSPKSGHDTVSWYQQALGQGPQFIFQYYEEEERQRGNFPDRFSGHQFPNYSSELNVNALLLGDSALYLCASSLVPSLGYEQYFGPGTRLTVT.

The chain joins TRBV5-6 to TRBJ1-3, with D possibly matching TRBD1 (5 bases). Germline V gene sequence: CDR1 SGHDT, CDR2 YYEEEE. The ends were cut back, 3 bases at V and 4 bases at J, with 14 bases in the middle. The CDR3 is 15 amino acids. The CDR3 protein is CASSSFQRQGNTIYF. The CDR3 nucleotides read TGTGCCAGCAGCTCCTTTCAAAGACAGGGAAACACCATATATTTT.

The V call is TRBV5-8, the J call TRBJ2-7; 7 nucleotides agree with TRBD1. Looked up from germline, CDR1 is SGHTS and CDR2 is YDEGEE. V lost 1 base, J lost 2 bases, and 6 bases stayed unmatched. The CDR3 extends over 15 amino acids. CDR3: CASSLFWDRPYEQYF. DNA of the CDR3: TGTGCCAGCAGCTTGTTCTGGGACAGACCCTACGAGCAGTACTTC.

This clone has only one observation. This chain links TRBV18 with TRBJ1-5, with 9 positions matching TRBD1. Germline V gene sequence: CDR1 KGHSH, CDR2 LQKENI. The V and J ends lost 0 bases and 7 bases, in that order; junction bases with no gene match: 4. The CDR3 is 15 amino acids. CDR3: CASSPPGQGRQPQHF. In DNA form, the CDR3 reads TGTGCCAGCTCACCACCGGGACAGGGCCGGCAGCCCCAGCATTTT.

DNA of the CDR3: TGTGCCTGGAAGTCAGGGAGCAATCAGCCCCAGCATTTT. The encoded protein is CAWKSGSNQPQHF. The chain couples TRBV30 to TRBJ1-5, with D possibly being TRBD1 (5 bases). Germline loops: CDR1 GTSNPN, CDR2 SVGIG (reference sequence). CDR3 length: 13 amino acids. V was clipped by 4 bases and J by 1 base, with 8 bases between them.

The J gene is TRBJ1-6, the V gene TRBV30, with D possibly being TRBD1 (6 bases). The V end was cut by 1 base, the J end by 6 bases, with 7 bases between. Germline V gene sequence: CDR1 GTSNPN, CDR2 SVGIG (reference sequence). This CDR3 spans 13 amino acids. CDR3 nucleotide sequence: TGTGCCTGGAGTGGGACAGTTAATTCACCCCTCCACTTT. Protein product: CAWSGTVNSPLHF.

This sequence joins TRBV21-1 and TRBJ2-5; the tabulated D call, TRBD2, remains unverified against the DNA. TRBV21-1 is listed as a pseudogene. The CDR3 length is 16 residues. CDR3 bases: TGTGCCAGCAGCAAAGGGCTAGCGGAAGGTCAAGAGACCCAGTACTTC. Protein: CASSKGLAEGQETQYF.

The chain joins TRBV7-9 to TRBJ1-2; tentative D call: TRBD1 (5 bases). CDR3 length: 13 amino acids. Trimming shortened V by 5 bases and J by 4 bases, and 11 bases separated the two germline ends. Germline CDR1 SEHNR, CDR2 FQNEAQ (reference sequence). This CDR3 reads CASSPRDFYGYTF. CDR3 DNA: TGTGCCAGCAGCCCCAGGGACTTCTATGGCTACACCTTC.

CDR3 coding DNA: TGTGCCAGCAGTCAACGACTAGCGGGGGACTCCTACGAGCAGTACTTC. Encoded protein: CASSQRLAGDSYEQYF. This sequence joins TRBV27 and TRBJ2-7; 12 bases match TRBD2. V was clipped by 5 bases and J by 0 bases; unmatched bases: 5. The CDR3 has 16 residues. CDR1 and CDR2 from the germline V gene are MNHEY and SMNVEV (reference sequence).

The genes are TRBV11-2 and TRBJ1-1, with 8 bases that match TRBD1. The CDR3 is 18 residues long. Unmatched junction bases numbered 17, after V lost 5 bases and J lost 3 bases. The germline CDR1 and CDR2 sequences are SGHAT and FQNNGV. CDR3 protein: CASSQQFQMTGEDTEAFF. CDR3 DNA sequence: TGTGCCAGCAGCCAACAATTCCAGATGACAGGGGAGGACACTGAAGCTTTCTTT. Looking up the rest from reference TRBV11-2 and TRBJ1-1 gives the full variable domain: EAGVAQSPRYKIIEKRQSVAFWCNPISGHATLYWYQQILGQGPKLLIQFQNNGVVDDSQLPKDRFSAERLKGVDSTLKIQPAKLEDSAVYLCASSQQFQMTGEDTEAFFGQGTRLTVV.

This chain links TRBV18 with TRBJ2-3; perhaps TRBD2 as D (5 bases). The CDR3 loop spans 15 amino acids. The germline V gene encodes CDR1 KGHSH and CDR2 LQKENI. V was pared by 3 bases and J by 5 bases, with 15 bases between. This CDR3 reads CASSPELGPQDTQYF. CDR3 in DNA: TGTGCCAGCTCACCTGAACTAGGCCCACAAGATACGCAGTATTTT.

The chain combines TRBV29-1 with TRBJ2-2, with TRBD2 matching 8 bases. The V gene end was trimmed by 8 bases and the J gene end by 1 base; junction bases not matched to a gene: 3. CDR3 length equals 13 residues. Per the germline V gene, CDR1 is SQVTM and CDR2 is ANQGSEA. The CDR3 coding sequence is TGCAGCATTAGCGGGATGAACACCGGGGAGCTGTTTTTT. Residues: CSISGMNTGELFF.

The chain employs TRBV11-3 and TRBJ2-5; TRBD1 agrees at 8 bases. This CDR3 has 17 residues. J lost 7 bases, V lost 5 bases, and 18 bases had no gene match. The germline V gene encodes CDR1 SGHNT and CDR2 YENEEA. CDR3 in DNA: TGTGCCAGCAGCCCAACCCTTCTACCGGGACAGGCGAGGACCCAGTACTTC. Amino acids: CASSPTLLPGQARTQYF.

This clone was counted ten times or more. J is TRBJ1-5 and V is TRBV6-5; D remains ambiguous. CDR1 is MNHEY and CDR2 is SVGAGI in the germline V gene. This CDR3 is 12 amino acids long. The ends were cut back, 9 bases at V and 3 bases at J, with 9 bases in the middle. The CDR3 nucleotides are TGTGCCAGTGGGCAAATCAATCAGCCCCAGCATTTT. Its protein is CASGQINQPQHF.